The subject of this entry is one T cell receptor beta chain. The CDR3 loop spans 14 amino acids. The germline V and J ends were trimmed by 1 base and 3 bases, with 10 bases remaining between them. The V gene's germline CDR1 is LGHNA and CDR2 YNFKEQ. One entry per CDR3 protein, called by TCRdb with MiXCR from the RT-PCR reads. The data contain under 800,000 distinct CDR3 sequences, about 15% of them singletons. The sample belongs to a study of response to subunit inactivated influenza vaccine. The chain recombines TRBV4-2 with TRBJ2-7; no firm D call. The sequence came from a man aged 45-60 years who received an inactivated influenza vaccine. Source: PBMCs from blood, taken 14 to 15 days before vaccination. Here the CDR3 DNA reads TGTGCCAGCAGCCAAGCGAAGGGAAACTACGAGCAGTACTTC. Protein: CASSQAKGNYEQYF.